The source of this T cell receptor beta chain is a study of cytomegalovirus exposure and HLA in healthy donors. Overall study findings and caveats: Immune exposure data for these donors was limited to CMV serostatus. As was reported, the classifier diagnosed cytomegalovirus status with high specificity and sensitivity. In a later analysis, TCR association rates varied by HLA locus: DRB1 most, HLA-C fewest. When analyzed later, a missense DCLRE1C variant was found to be linked to TCR beta V- and J-gene trimming.

In the case of this clone: Its antigen is still unknown.

With 60 Vbeta and 13 Jbeta primers, the PCR was carried out. Generated by immunoSEQ multiplex PCR, the TCRdb table keeps only in-frame clones and is missing some. The data contain 170,000 or so clones, approximately 78% of them singletons. The source of this sequence is a middle-aged woman in good health and CMV-seronegative. Sequenced input: PBMCs.

The CDR3 DNA reads TGCGCCAGCAGCTTGGATATGGAGAGCTATGGCTACACCTTC. Translating gives CASSLDMESYGYTF. This chain connects TRBV5-1 to TRBJ1-2; D not certain. CDR3 length equals 14 residues. Trimming shortened V by 0 bases and J by 4 bases, and 10 bases separated the two germline ends. The germline CDR1 and CDR2 sequences are SGHRS and YFSETQ.